This TCR beta chain was retrieved from a study of T cells after yellow fever vaccination. TCRdb re-called the 5' RACE reads through MiXCR, storing one row per CDR3 protein. The sample lists around 350,000 distinct CDR3 sequences, more than 5.5% seen once, with over 12% in the top ten. Germline lookup yields CDR1 SEHNR and CDR2 FQNEAQ (reference sequence). This CDR3 has 17 residues. Trimming left V 4 bases short and J 6 bases short, with 21 bases between. V usage is TRBV7-9 and J usage is TRBJ2-2; a possible D gene is TRBD2 (6 bases). The TCR comes from a man aged 25-45 years who received the YFV17D yellow fever vaccine. Sequencing was performed on PBMCs, taken 5 days after the yellow fever booster vaccination. DNA for the CDR3: TGTGCCAGCAGCTCTTCCTGGACCGGGGGAAGGGCCGGGGAGCTGTTTTTT. Amino acid sequence: CASSSSWTGGRAGELFF.